This TCR beta chain was recorded in a study of graft-versus-host responses after intestinal transplantation. Study-level information: Recipients underwent multivisceral, liver-intestinal, or isolated intestinal transplants.

CDR1 and CDR2 (germline): SGHTA, FQGTGA. V dropped 0 bases and J dropped 2 bases, with 5 bases sitting between them. The CDR3 length is 13 residues. Produced via immunoSEQ multiplex PCR; TCRdb's table is partial and in-frame only. The data show about 59,000 clones, almost 95% seen once. Overall study results and limits: Marrow from the recipient contained GvH clones, some of which had appeared first in ileum or blood. Allografts of patients with graft-donor T cell macrochimerism showed high graft-versus-host to host-versus-graft clone ratios.

As concerns this clone: Antigen specificity is unknown.

Sequencing was performed on unstimulated CD4+ T cells sorted from spleen or lymph node cells, taken before transplant. This sequence was found in a human donor who was the organ donor for an intestinal transplant. The chain recombines TRBV7-3 with TRBJ2-7, with D unclear. The CDR3 nucleotides read TGTGCCAGCAGCTTAACAGACACCTACGAGCAGTACTTC. Translated: CASSLTDTYEQYF.